This T cell receptor (beta chain) was obtained from a study of blood T cells in healthy people across ages. Alongside a J-beta primer mix, a sample-barcoded 5' primer served in a second PCR lasting about 7 to 12 cycles. TCRdb reanalysed the 5' RACE reads using MiXCR and keeps one entry per CDR3 protein. The table shows 780,000 or so distinct CDR3 sequences, with approximately 53% occurring only once. V gave up 1 base and J gave up 3 bases, with 17 bases separating them. The V gene's germline CDR1 is LGHDT and CDR2 YNNKEL (reference sequence). CDR3 length equals 17 residues. The sequence was collected from a middle-aged man in good health. This sequence joins TRBV3-1 and TRBJ2-3; the D is unclear. The sequenced material came from blood. CDR3 coding DNA: TGTGCCAGCAGCCAAGTTCTTCAGCCCTCCGTTACAGATACGCAGTATTTT. Amino acids: CASSQVLQPSVTDTQYF.